This T cell receptor beta chain was retrieved from a study of spatial heterogeneity in lung cancer. In the study overall: Alpha-chain sequences were consistently detected in smaller numbers than beta-chain sequences. Mean representation of each unique TCR and UMI combination in the raw reads exceeded 9.5 occurrences.

A single record per CDR3 protein comes from TCRdb applying MiXCR to the 5' RACE reads. Of tens of thousands of distinct CDR3 sequences in the sample, about 14% were seen once. There are 18 residues in the CDR3. V was trimmed by 0 bases and J by 3 bases, leaving 21 bases between them. Germline V gene lookup returns CDR1 SGHKS and CDR2 YYEKEE (reference sequence). Time point specified: sample taken at primary tumor resection. The sequenced material consisted of unsorted whole RNA from tumor, nontumor lung or frozen PBMC. The clonotype originates from a male donor with early-stage non-small cell lung cancer. The sample here was PBMCs, taken at surgery. V usage is TRBV5-5 and J usage is TRBJ1-1; a weak D match, TRBD1 (5 bases). The CDR3 DNA is TGTGCCAGCAGCTTGGGTTTGGCGGTGGCAGGGACCCACACTGAAGCTTTCTTT. Its protein is CASSLGLAVAGTHTEAFF. The entire variable domain, with the rest obtained from reference TRBV5-5 and TRBJ1-1, is as follows: DAGVTQSPTHLIKTRGQQVTLRCSPISGHKSVSWYQQVLGQGPQFIFQYYEKEERGRGNFPDRFSARQFPNYSSELNVNALLLGDSALYLCASSLGLAVAGTHTEAFFGQGTRLTVV.